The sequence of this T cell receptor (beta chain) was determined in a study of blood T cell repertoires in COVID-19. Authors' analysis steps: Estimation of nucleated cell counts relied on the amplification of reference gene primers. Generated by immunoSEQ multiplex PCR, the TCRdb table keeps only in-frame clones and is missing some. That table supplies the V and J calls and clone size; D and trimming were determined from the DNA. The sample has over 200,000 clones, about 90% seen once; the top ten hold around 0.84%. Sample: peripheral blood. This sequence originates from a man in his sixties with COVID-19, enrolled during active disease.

In nucleotides, the CDR3 is TGTGCCAGCAGATACGGACAGGGACACTATGGCTACACCTTC. It is translated as CASRYGQGHYGYTF. This chain connects TRBV5-4 to TRBJ1-2; TRBD1 matches 8 bases. Germline V gene lookup returns CDR1 SGHNT and CDR2 YYREEE (reference sequence). This CDR3 comprises 14 residues. Trimming took 5 bases from V and 3 from J; bases not matched to a gene: 6.